These T cell receptor beta chains were read from a single sample in a study of human versus mouse CDR3 diversity and MHC coevolution. Assay: immunoSEQ multiplex PCR; the TCRdb copy retains only in-frame clones and omits some. The table shows tens of thousands of clones, with 85% to 95% occurring only once. Sequencing was done on a sample of naive CD4+ T cells from blood. The receptors originated from a person aged 25 to 69 in good health. Each CDR3 is given with its conserved first and last residue. D genes are given only for firm matches. Clone size is given for some rows only: seen once, a few or many times, or a class if the clone is expanded.

clone size | D gene | J gene | V gene | CDR3 protein | CDR3 DNA
. | TRBD1 | TRBJ1-2 | TRBV30 | CAWGTDGYTF | TGTGCCTGGGGGACAGATGGCTACACCTTC
once | TRBD1 | TRBJ1-2 | TRBV6-6 | CASSFPGQGHYGYTF | TGTGCCAGCAGTTTTCCCGGACAGGGGCACTATGGCTACACCTTC
. | TRBD1 | TRBJ2-7 | TRBV27 | CASTLGQGANEQYF | TGTGCCAGCACTTTGGGGCAGGGGGCCAACGAGCAGTACTTC
. | . | TRBJ2-7 | TRBV20-1 | CSARRIYEQYF | TGCAGTGCTAGGCGGATCTACGAGCAGTACTTC
. | . | TRBJ2-2 | TRBV5-1 | CASSPDILNTGELFF | TGCGCCAGCAGCCCGGACATCTTAAACACCGGGGAGCTGTTTTTT
. | . | TRBJ2-5 | TRBV30 | CAKDSNRETQYF | TGTGCCAAAGACAGTAATCGAGAGACCCAGTACTTC
. | TRBD2 | TRBJ2-7 | TRBV27 | CASSLGGSYEQYF | TGTGCCAGCAGTTTGGGGGGGTCCTACGAGCAGTACTTC
. | . | TRBJ2-7 | TRBV5-1 | CASSFKGGRTDEQYF | TGCGCCAGCAGCTTTAAGGGTGGAAGGACTGACGAGCAGTACTTC
. | . | TRBJ1-1 | TRBV19 | CASSITGSTEAFF | TGTGCCAGTAGTATAACAGGGTCAACTGAAGCTTTCTTT
. | TRBD1 | TRBJ2-7 | TRBV28 | CASSFGLGQSSYEQYF | TGTGCCAGCAGCTTTGGCCTGGGACAGAGCTCCTACGAGCAGTACTTC
. | . | TRBJ1-5 | TRBV30 | CAWSGGVYQPQHF | TGTGCCTGGAGTGGGGGGGTTTATCAGCCCCAGCATTTT
. | TRBD1 | TRBJ2-7 | TRBV18 | CASSPGQGVSYEQYF | TGTGCCAGCTCACCGGGACAGGGGGTTTCCTACGAGCAGTACTTC
. | . | TRBJ2-3 | TRBV9 | CASSVRDTQYF | TGTGCCAGCAGCGTGAGGGATACGCAGTATTTT
. | . | TRBJ1-5 | TRBV27 | CASSPGGGFNGNQPQHF | TGTGCCAGCAGCCCTGGGGGGGGGTTCAACGGCAATCAGCCCCAGCATTTT
. | . | TRBJ2-7 | TRBV27 | CASSLGRVGSSYEQYF | TGTGCCAGCAGTTTAGGGCGCGTCGGGAGCTCCTACGAGCAGTACTTC
. | TRBD1 | TRBJ1-3 | TRBV30 | CAWSVTGGGGNTIYF | TGTGCCTGGAGTGTCACAGGGGGTGGTGGAAACACCATATATTTT
. | . | TRBJ1-1 | TRBV28 | CASSLPGTEAFF | TGTGCCAGCAGTTTGCCGGGGACTGAAGCTTTCTTT
. | TRBD1 | TRBJ1-1 | TRBV7-2 | CASSFDGQGASEAFF | TGTGCCAGCAGCTTTGATGGACAGGGGGCATCAGAAGCTTTCTTT
. | . | TRBJ2-5 | TRBV11-2 | CASSLALLETQYF | TGTGCCAGCAGCTTAGCCCTCTTAGAGACCCAGTACTTC
. | . | TRBJ1-2 | TRBV19 | CATQPQGDKGYTF | TGTGCCACACAACCACAGGGCGACAAGGGCTACACCTTC
. | . | TRBJ2-3 | TRBV5-1 | CASSLLRGTDTQYF | TGCGCCAGCAGCTTACTACGAGGCACAGATACGCAGTATTTT
. | . | TRBJ1-1 | TRBV7-3 | CASRYTVNTEAFF | TGTGCCAGCAGATATACAGTGAACACTGAAGCTTTCTTT
. | . | TRBJ2-7 | TRBV27 | CASSPTGTFPLEQYF | TGTGCCAGCAGCCCCACCGGGACATTCCCCCTCGAGCAGTACTTC
. | TRBD2 | TRBJ2-1 | TRBV5-1 | CASSAFSAGGLGEQFF | TGCGCCAGCAGCGCGTTTAGCGCGGGGGGACTTGGTGAGCAGTTCTTC
. | . | TRBJ1-4 | TRBV5-6 | CASSLTGVRGNEKLFF | TGTGCCAGCAGCCTTACGGGGGTCCGGGGTAATGAAAAACTGTTTTTT
. | . | TRBJ1-6 | TRBV7-9 | CASGSRGIPNSPLHF | TGTGCCAGCGGAAGCCGGGGGATTCCTAATTCACCCCTCCACTTT
. | . | TRBJ2-4 | TRBV18 | CASSPPGQGWIQYF | TGTGCCAGCTCACCACCGGGGCAAGGGTGGATTCAGTACTTC
. | TRBD1 | TRBJ2-5 | TRBV7-2 | CASSLAQGVSGGLQYF | TGTGCCAGCAGCTTAGCGCAAGGTGTTTCAGGGGGTCTCCAGTACTTC
. | . | TRBJ2-7 | TRBV19 | CASSIHVARSYEQYF | TGTGCCAGTAGTATCCATGTGGCCAGATCCTACGAGCAGTACTTC
. | . | TRBJ1-5 | TRBV6-1 | CASSEAGGMHQPQHF | TGTGCCAGCAGTGAAGCGGGGGGGATGCATCAGCCCCAGCATTTT
. | TRBD1 | TRBJ1-6 | TRBV16 | CASSQSGTAYNSPLHF | TGTGCCAGCAGCCAATCAGGGACAGCCTATAATTCACCCCTCCACTTT
. | TRBD2 | TRBJ2-2 | TRBV18 | CASSSLAGTNTGELFF | TGTGCCAGCTCATCACTAGCGGGGACGAACACCGGGGAGCTGTTTTTT
few | TRBD1 | TRBJ1-4 | TRBV28 | CASTSSGTGQQKLFF | TGTGCCAGCACCTCATCCGGGACAGGGCAGCAAAAACTGTTTTTT
. | . | TRBJ2-5 | TRBV25-1 | CASSDAGPQETQYF | TGTGCCAGCAGTGACGCGGGACCCCAAGAGACCCAGTACTTC
. | . | TRBJ1-1 | TRBV7-2 | CASSSGTPNTEAFF | TGTGCCAGCAGCTCCGGGACACCGAACACTGAAGCTTTCTTT
. | . | TRBJ1-4 | TRBV9 | CASSATSTNEKLFF | TGTGCCAGCAGCGCTACCTCAACTAATGAAAAACTGTTTTTT
. | TRBD1 | TRBJ2-2 | TRBV18 | CASSPGTGAGELFF | TGTGCCAGCTCACCGGGGACAGGGGCCGGGGAGCTGTTTTTT
. | TRBD1 | TRBJ2-7 | TRBV5-1 | CASSHGTGGDEQYF | TGCGCCAGCAGCCACGGGACAGGGGGAGACGAGCAGTACTTC
. | TRBD2 | TRBJ2-1 | TRBV10-3 | CAIIWTSGSGYNEQFF | TGTGCCATCATCTGGACTAGCGGGAGTGGCTACAATGAGCAGTTCTTC
. | TRBD1 | TRBJ1-1 | TRBV5-6 | CASSMPGQGNTEAFF | TGTGCCAGCAGCATGCCGGGACAGGGGAACACTGAAGCTTTCTTT
once | TRBD2 | TRBJ2-1 | TRBV10-3 | CAIRPGTSGDEQFF | TGTGCCATCAGGCCCGGGACTAGCGGCGATGAGCAGTTCTTC
. | . | TRBJ2-7 | TRBV4-2 | CASSPPAIGGDEQYF | TGTGCCAGCAGCCCCCCAGCGATCGGAGGCGACGAGCAGTACTTC
. | . | TRBJ1-1 | TRBV11-3 | CASSLDLGGEAFF | TGTGCCAGCAGCTTAGATCTGGGGGGTGAAGCTTTCTTT
. | TRBD2 | TRBJ2-7 | TRBV4-3 | CASSQRLAGDGEQYF | TGCGCCAGCAGCCAAAGACTAGCGGGAGACGGGGAGCAGTACTTC
. | TRBD2 | TRBJ2-1 | TRBV4-2 | CASSQYQAGGRYNEQFF | TGTGCCAGCAGCCAATACCAAGCGGGGGGCCGGTACAATGAGCAGTTCTTC
. | . | TRBJ1-1 | TRBV21-1 | CASSKRQGASGAFF | TGTGCCAGCAGCAAACGACAGGGGGCCTCTGGGGCTTTCTTT
. | . | TRBJ2-5 | TRBV5-1 | CASSEKRETQYF | TGCGCCAGCAGTGAGAAGCGAGAGACCCAGTACTTC
. | . | TRBJ2-2 | TRBV7-3 | CASSLPRGGATGELFF | TGTGCCAGCAGCCTCCCCCGGGGTGGAGCCACCGGGGAGCTGTTTTTT
. | . | TRBJ1-1 | TRBV27 | CASLTNREGSRAFF | TGTGCCAGCCTAACGAATCGGGAGGGTTCAAGAGCTTTCTTT
. | . | TRBJ1-6 | TRBV27 | CASSLAGNNSPLHF | TGTGCCAGCAGTTTGGCAGGCAATAATTCACCCCTCCACTTT
once | TRBD1 | TRBJ1-3 | TRBV5-1 | CASSLGPAGGFGNTIYF | TGCGCCAGCAGCTTGGGTCCCGCAGGGGGATTTGGAAACACCATATATTTT
. | TRBD1 | TRBJ2-5 | TRBV9 | CASSGGTAYQETQYF | TGTGCCAGCAGCGGAGGGACAGCGTACCAAGAGACCCAGTACTTC
once | TRBD2 | TRBJ2-3 | TRBV7-2 | CASSSGLAGAGDTQYF | TGTGCCAGCAGCTCGGGACTAGCGGGAGCGGGGGATACGCAGTATTTT
. | . | TRBJ2-7 | TRBV5-1 | CASSPRGSSYEQYF | TGCGCCAGCAGCCCACGAGGTAGCTCCTACGAGCAGTACTTC